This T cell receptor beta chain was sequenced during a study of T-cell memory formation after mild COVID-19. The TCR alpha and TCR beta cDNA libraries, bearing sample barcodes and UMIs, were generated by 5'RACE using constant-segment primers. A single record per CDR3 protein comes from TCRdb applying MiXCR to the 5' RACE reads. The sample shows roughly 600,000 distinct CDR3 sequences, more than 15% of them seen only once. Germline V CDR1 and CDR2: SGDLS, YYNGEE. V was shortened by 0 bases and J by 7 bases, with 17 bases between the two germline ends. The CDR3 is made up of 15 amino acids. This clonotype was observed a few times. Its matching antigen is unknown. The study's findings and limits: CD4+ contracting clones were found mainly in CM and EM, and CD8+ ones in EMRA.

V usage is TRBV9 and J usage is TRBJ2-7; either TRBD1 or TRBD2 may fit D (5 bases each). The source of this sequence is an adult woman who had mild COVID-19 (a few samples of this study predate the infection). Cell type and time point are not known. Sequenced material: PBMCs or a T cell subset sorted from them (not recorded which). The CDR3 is CASSVGGIPSREQYF. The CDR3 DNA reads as TGTGCCAGCAGCGTAGGGGGGATACCGTCTCGAGAGCAGTACTTC.